Included here is one TCR beta chain sequence, with context. Trimming removed 4 bases from V and 1 base from J, with 10 bases in between. CDR1 and CDR2 from the germline V gene are SGHTA and FQGNSA. The CDR3 totals 14 residues. The source of the sample is a study of shared clonotypes between healthy human individuals. Sorted-subset replicate PCRs used 200 ng of genomic DNA. This amount corresponded to approximately 30,000 T cell genomes. The method was immunoSEQ multiplex PCR; TCRdb's version includes in-frame clones alone and lacks a portion of them. The profile shows about 2.4 million clones, roughly 93% of them singletons.

The sequencing sample was made of naive CD4+ T cells from PBMCs. Subset reported: CD45RA+ positively selected. J is TRBJ2-5 and V is TRBV7-2, with D hard to call. The receptor was isolated from a man aged 18 to 30 in good health. Some clones in this sample may be carry-over from other donors' samples. Here the CDR3 reads CASSSTRAQETQYF. The DNA of the CDR3 is TGTGCCAGCAGCTCCACCCGGGCCCAAGAGACCCAGTACTTC.